This T cell receptor beta chain originates from a study of brain T cells in children with intractable seizures. Study-level findings and limits: Patients' HCMV serostatus was unknown; virus specificity rests on CDR3 similarity alone. Clones missing pre-surgery may reflect undersampling of that blood sample.

The protocol was immunoSEQ multiplex PCR, while the TCRdb copy is restricted to in-frame clones and leaves out a portion. The sample has under 400,000 clones, about 93% seen once. About this clone: Its target is not known.

The time point: blood from clinic visit 5 months post-surgery; TSC patient then seizure free. The sequenced cases were selected for having the highest brain T cell transcript signatures. The material sequenced was peripheral blood, taken 4 to 5 months after surgery. This TCR was recovered from a boy in the first two years of life with tuberous sclerosis and intractable seizures.

The CDR3 DNA reads TGTGCCAGTTCCCCCAGCGGGAGAGAGACCCAGTACTTC. Translation: CASSPSGRETQYF. The rearrangement joins TRBV2 to TRBJ2-5, with 8 bases identical to TRBD2. The CDR3 has 13 amino acids. The V and J ends lost 9 bases and 4 bases, in that order; junction bases with no gene match: 7. Germline CDR1 is SNHLY and CDR2 is FYNNEI.